This is a list of T cell receptor beta chains from one sample in a study of CD8 T cells in Susac syndrome. TCRdb re-derived calls from the immunoSEQ multiplex PCR reads in MiXCR, one entry per CDR3 protein. The sample carries 71,000 or so distinct CDR3 sequences, roughly 93% recorded once. The sequencing input was CD4+ T cells from PBMCs. These receptors all come from a human donor with Susac syndrome. CDR3s include the opening cysteine and the closing phenylalanine or tryptophan. A D gene is named only where the DNA matches it firmly. For some rows the clone size is stated as once, few or many, or as a class when expanded; others skip it.

TRBD1,NA,TRBJ2-2,TRBV12-3/TRBV12-4,CASSLQGGTGVRTGELFF,TGTGCCAGCAGTTTACAAGGCGGGACAGGGGTTCGAACCGGGGAGCTGTTTTTT
TRBD1,NA,TRBJ2-5,TRBV27,CASKPFPGQQETQYF,TGTGCCAGCAAACCTTTTCCGGGACAGCAAGAGACCCAGTACTTC
TRBD1,few,TRBJ1-1,TRBV5-1,CASSLGDRVAGRTEAFF,TGCGCCAGCAGCTTGGGGGACAGGGTTGCGGGTAGGACTGAAGCTTTCTTT
NA,once,TRBJ1-2,TRBV15,CATSRRGFKGYTF,TGTGCCACCAGCAGAAGGGGCTTCAAAGGCTACACCTTC
TRBD1,NA,TRBJ2-4,TRBV7-3,CASSSQGDNIQYF,TGTGCCAGCAGCTCACAGGGGGACAACATTCAGTACTTC
TRBD1,few,TRBJ2-3,TRBV5-1,CASSLDPGQGSDTQYF,TGCGCCAGCAGCTTAGACCCGGGACAGGGGTCGGATACGCAGTATTTT
NA,NA,TRBJ2-7,TRBV3-1,CASSHNHRSYEQYF,TGTGCCAGCAGCCACAATCACAGATCCTACGAGCAGTACTTC
NA,NA,TRBJ1-2,TRBV29-1,CSVVLQASGGYTF,TGCAGCGTTGTTTTGCAAGCCTCGGGTGGCTACACCTTC
NA,NA,TRBJ2-3,TRBV4-3,CASSHLDTQYF,TGCGCCAGCAGCCATCTAGATACGCAGTATTTT
NA,NA,TRBJ1-6,TRBV7-9,CASSFGGSNSPLHF,TGTGCCAGCAGCTTCGGTGGTAGTAATTCACCCCTCCACTTT
NA,NA,TRBJ1-1,TRBV19,CASSMGDTEAFF,TGTGCCAGTAGTATGGGGGACACTGAAGCTTTCTTT
TRBD2,NA,TRBJ2-7,TRBV20-1,CSAPPEGGFYEQYF,TGCAGTGCCCCTCCCGAGGGAGGGTTCTACGAGCAGTACTTC
NA,NA,TRBJ2-5,TRBV2,CASTWDFQETQYF,TGTGCCAGCACCTGGGACTTCCAAGAGACCCAGTACTTC
TRBD1,NA,TRBJ1-4,TRBV27,CASIHRIDRGGDEKLFF,TGTGCCAGCATTCATCGCATCGACAGGGGAGGCGATGAAAAACTGTTTTTT